The 26 T cell receptor beta chains reported below all come from one sample, sequenced in a study of blood T cells in healthy people across ages (dated by TCRdb to the mid-2010s). Libraries were built with 5' RACE. Sequencing took place on an Illumina HiSeq 2500. The second PCR ran for about 6 to 12 cycles and used a J-beta primer mix along with a sample-barcoded 5' primer. TCRdb reworked the public reads: Q25 trimming with fastp, MiXCR clone assembly, productive beta chains retained. CDR3 protein duplicates are merged, each entry listing the most common genes and DNA. The sample table records roughly 720,000 distinct CDR3 sequences; 53% of these occur just once. The ten top clones hold roughly 40% of the sample. The specimen was blood. Receptors originate from an elderly man in good health.

This clonotype turned up a few times. This chain links TRBV28 with TRBJ2-3, with D unclear. V was clipped by 6 bases and J by 2 bases, with 15 bases between them. The CDR3 is made up of 15 amino acids. CDR1 and CDR2 (germline): MDHEN, SYDVKM. This CDR3 is CASSLEAVYTDTQYF. CDR3 DNA sequence: TGTGCCAGCAGCCTTGAGGCGGTTTACACAGATACGCAGTATTTT.

This chain's CDR3 is CASSLRTAGVGYTF. Written as DNA, the CDR3 is TGCGCCAGCAGCCTTAGGACTGCCGGGGTCGGCTACACCTTC. The chain combines TRBV4-1 with TRBJ1-2; D remains unclear. The V gene lost 4 bases and the J gene lost 8 bases, with 17 bases spanning the gap. The CDR3 sequence is 14 residues long. In germline, CDR1 is MGHRA, CDR2 YSYEKL.

This chain connects TRBV6-1 to TRBJ2-2; possibly TRBD1 or TRBD2 for D (6 bases each). Germline CDR1 and CDR2: MNHNS and SASEGT. Trimming left V 11 bases short and J 2 bases short, with 15 bases between. The CDR3 loop spans 14 amino acids. Here the CDR3 reads CAEEGGPNTGELFF. The CDR3 DNA is TGTGCCGAAGAGGGGGGACCAAACACCGGGGAGCTGTTTTTT.

The CDR3 protein is CSVEGMGTGETQYF. CDR3 nucleotides: TGCAGCGTTGAGGGTATGGGGACAGGGGAGACCCAGTACTTC. The chain recombines TRBV29-1 with TRBJ2-5; 9 bases align to TRBD1. The CDR3 extends over 14 amino acids. Per the germline V gene, CDR1 is SQVTM and CDR2 is ANQGSEA. After removal of 3 bases from V and 5 bases from J, the junction contained 7 bases not matched to a gene.

V gene TRBV9 combines with J gene TRBJ2-5, with 9 positions matching TRBD2. The V segment lost 3 bases and the J segment 11 bases; nucleotides outside the gene matches: 14. The CDR3 has 15 residues. Germline V CDR1 and CDR2: SGDLS, YYNGEE. CDR3 DNA: TGTGCCAGCAGCGCCAGTCCTAGCGGGAACGATGAGCAGTACTTC. It is translated as CASSASPSGNDEQYF.

The chain carries TRBV15 and TRBJ2-7, with 7 bases identical to TRBD2. Germline loops: CDR1 LNHNV, CDR2 YYDKDF (reference sequence). The CDR3 extends over 15 amino acids. V shed 8 bases, J shed 1 base, and the junction held 11 bases outside the gene matches. CDR3 region: CATSPGGSGSYEQYF. CDR3 DNA sequence: TGTGCCACCTCCCCCGGGGGGTCGGGTTCCTACGAGCAGTACTTC.

J is TRBJ1-4 and V is TRBV5-1; D may be TRBD1 (5 bases). Germline V gives CDR1 SGHRS, CDR2 YFSETQ. Trimming removed 5 bases from V and 0 bases from J, with 8 bases in between. The CDR3 runs to 14 residues. As DNA, the CDR3 is TGCGCCAGCAGGCCGACAGCAACTAATGAAAAACTGTTTTTT. Translated, it gives CASRPTATNEKLFF.

This sequence joins TRBV18 and TRBJ1-2, with D maybe TRBD1 (6 bases). CDR1 is KGHSH, CDR2 LQKENI, per germline. The CDR3 spans 13 residues. V was trimmed by 6 bases and J by 4 bases, leaving 12 bases between them. DNA of the CDR3: TGTGCCAGCTCTCGGACAGAGCTCTATGGCTACACCTTC. Its protein product is CASSRTELYGYTF.

The CDR3: CASSKDGGQGPNEQFF. The CDR3, as DNA: TGTGCCAGCAGCAAAGATGGGGGACAGGGACCCAATGAGCAGTTCTTC. The chain has TRBV21-1 and TRBJ2-1; TRBD1 is the table's D call, not checked against the DNA. TRBV21-1 represents a pseudogene. The CDR3 is 16 residues long.

The gene calls are TRBV11-2 and TRBJ2-7; 13 nucleotides agree with TRBD2. The last part of the DNA fits TRBJ2-5 better; the J call may be wrong. CDR1 and CDR2 from the germline V gene are SGHAT and FQNNGV. This CDR3 comprises 17 residues. The CDR3 is CASSSRTSGRIRETQYF. CDR3 DNA: TGTGCCAGCAGCTCGAGGACTAGCGGGAGAATCCGAGAGACCCAGTACTTC.

The V gene is TRBV4-2, the J gene TRBJ2-3; maybe TRBD2 (6 bases). The germline V gene encodes CDR1 LGHNA and CDR2 YNFKEQ. This CDR3 region has 20 residues. The V gene lost 6 bases and the J gene lost 0 bases, with 28 bases spanning the gap. The CDR3 reads CASRQYLTRLEPSSTDTQYF. CDR3 coding DNA: TGTGCCAGCAGGCAATACTTAACCCGACTAGAACCATCTAGCACAGATACGCAGTATTTT.

The chain couples TRBV6-6 to TRBJ1-2, with TRBD1 matching 9 bases. From germline, CDR1 is MNHNY and CDR2 SVGAGI (reference sequence). The junction had 0 bases not matched to a gene; V was cut back by 0 bases and J by 7 bases. The CDR3 loop spans 13 amino acids. The CDR3 is CASSYSQGAGYTF. As DNA, the CDR3 is TGTGCCAGCAGTTACTCACAGGGGGCTGGCTACACCTTC.

The rearrangement links TRBV20-1 to TRBJ2-1; 12 nucleotides match TRBD2. CDR3 length equals 16 residues. Per the germline V gene, CDR1 is DFQATT and CDR2 is SNEGSKA (reference sequence). V dropped 4 bases and J dropped 3; count of bases not matched to a gene: 7. CDR3 loop: CSATRLAGALYNEQFF. The CDR3 DNA is TGCAGTGCTACCCGACTAGCGGGAGCCCTCTACAATGAGCAGTTCTTC.

This rearrangement joins TRBV9 to TRBJ2-4; tentative D call: TRBD1 (5 bases). This CDR3 contains 14 residues. The V end was cut by 0 bases, the J end by 2 bases, with 6 bases between. The germline V gene has CDR1 SGDLS and CDR2 YYNGEE. The CDR3 DNA follows: TGTGCCAGCAGCGTAGCAGGGTCCAAAAACATTCAGTACTTC. Translating gives CASSVAGSKNIQYF. The variable domain in full, with the rest retrieved from reference TRBV9 and TRBJ2-4, is DSGVTQTPKHLITATGQRVTLRCSPRSGDLSVYWYQQSLDQGLQFLIQYYNGEERAKGNILERFSAQQFPDLHSELNLSSLELGDSALYFCASSVAGSKNIQYFGAGTRLSVL.

V is TRBV5-1 and J is TRBJ2-7; TRBD2 matches at 7 bases. The CDR3 loop spans 14 amino acids. The J segment lost 3 bases and the V segment lost 0 bases, leaving 3 bases of the junction unmatched. Germline lookup yields CDR1 SGHRS and CDR2 YFSETQ. DNA for the CDR3: TGCGCCAGCAGCTTGGAAGGGACTAACTACGAGCAGTACTTC. Amino acid sequence: CASSLEGTNYEQYF.

J is TRBJ2-5 and V is TRBV5-1; 9 bases match TRBD1. With V trimmed by 7 bases and J by 11 bases, 15 bases remained unmatched. Germline V CDR1 and CDR2: SGHRS, YFSETQ. There are 14 residues in the CDR3. The CDR3 coding sequence is TGCGCCAGCGCGCCGAACAGGGGGCCGCGGGAGCAGTACTTC. Its translation is CASAPNRGPREQYF.

The V and J genes are TRBV7-6 and TRBJ2-5; TRBD2 matches 7 bases. With 3 bases clipped from V and 4 bases from J, the junction kept 5 bases outside the gene matches. Germline CDR1 SGHVS, CDR2 FNYEAQ. The CDR3 sequence is 14 residues long. Written as DNA, the CDR3 is TGTGCCAGCAGCTTTGGGACTACAACAGAGACCCAGTACTTC. Its protein is CASSFGTTTETQYF.

A few counts support this clonotype. For the CDR3, the DNA is TGTGCCAGCAGTTACAAAAATAGCTACGAGCAGTACTTC. Amino acid sequence: CASSYKNSYEQYF. The V call is TRBV6-5, the J call TRBJ2-7; D unclear. Germline-derived CDR1 and CDR2 are MNHEY and SVGAGI. The CDR3 totals 13 residues. V was pared by 2 bases and J by 3 bases, with 8 bases between.

This clonotype was observed many times. This rearrangement joins TRBV6-6 to TRBJ1-2; D unclear. The V and J ends lost 3 bases and 5 bases respectively, with 4 bases between them. The CDR3 covers 11 residues. Germline V gene data show CDR1 as MNHNY and CDR2 as SVGAGI (reference sequence). CDR3 nucleotides: TGTGCCAGCAGTTATGATTATGGCTACACCTTC. This translates into CASSYDYGYTF.

This chain joins TRBV7-3 and TRBJ2-1, with 14 bases matching TRBD2. After removal of 1 base from V and 9 bases from J, the junction contained 14 bases not matched to a gene. Germline-derived CDR1 and CDR2 are SGHTA and FQGTGA. This CDR3 contains 19 residues. The CDR3 spells CASSLMGLAGVSHSSEQFF. The CDR3 DNA follows: TGTGCCAGCAGCTTAATGGGACTAGCGGGAGTTAGTCATTCTAGTGAGCAGTTCTTC.

A word on this clonotype: One end of the junction is discordant with germline, which a read error may explain. V is TRBV5-6 and J is TRBJ2-1; 9 bases line up with TRBD2. This CDR3 spans 15 amino acids. Germline lookup yields CDR1 SGHDT and CDR2 YYEEEE. The CDR3 sequence: CANSFGLARDNEQFF. Here the CDR3 DNA reads TGTGCCAACAGCTTCGGACTAGCGCGCGACAATGAGCAGTTCTTC.

The table lists this clonotype with many counts. This rearrangement joins TRBV20-1 to TRBJ1-5, with 7 bases that match TRBD1. Losses at the gene ends were 0 bases for V and 4 bases for J; bases not matched to a gene: 15. Germline V CDR1 and CDR2: DFQATT, SNEGSKA (reference sequence). The CDR3 is 18 amino acids. CDR3 in DNA: TGCAGTGCTAGAGATGGGGGCGGGACAGTGGGGATGAATCAGCCCCAGCATTTT. It specifies CSARDGGGTVGMNQPQHF.

This rearrangement joins TRBV6-5 to TRBJ2-3; maybe TRBD1 (6 bases). Trimming cost V 4 bases and J 5 bases, with 16 bases left between them. The CDR3 covers 15 residues. Germline V gives CDR1 MNHEY, CDR2 SVGAGI. CDR3 sequence (DNA): TGTGCCAGCAGTTCCCGACAGGTTCGGGTAGATACGCAGTATTTT. Amino acids: CASSSRQVRVDTQYF.

This clonotype was detected a few times. The chain employs TRBV5-1 and TRBJ2-7, with 9 bases aligning to TRBD2. With 4 bases clipped from V and 0 bases from J, the junction kept 11 bases outside the gene matches. CDR1 and CDR2 (germline): SGHRS, YFSETQ. This CDR3 is built from 17 residues. CDR3 nucleotides: TGCGCCAGCAGCCTTAATAGCGGGAGCGGGGTCTCCTACGAGCAGTACTTC. Protein product: CASSLNSGSGVSYEQYF.

The J gene is TRBJ1-2, the V gene TRBV24-1, with 9 bases matching TRBD1. The germline gives CDR1 KGHDR, CDR2 SFDVKD. The CDR3 sequence is 15 residues long. V dropped 3 bases and J dropped 1; count of bases not matched to a gene: 2. In DNA form, the CDR3 reads TGTGCCACCAGTGATCCGGGACAGGGTAACTATGGCTACACCTTC. As protein: CATSDPGQGNYGYTF.

The sample holds many counts of this clonotype. The DNA of the CDR3 is TGTGCCAGCAGCTTAAGGGACGGACTAGCGGGGGGTTCGGGCACAGATACGCAGTATTTT. This gives the protein CASSLRDGLAGGSGTDTQYF. The chain has TRBV7-6 and TRBJ2-3; 14 bases match TRBD2. The germline V gene encodes CDR1 SGHVS and CDR2 FNYEAQ. This CDR3 has 20 residues. Trimming removed 2 bases from V and 1 base from J; junction bases left unmatched: 11.